The present entry profiles one TCR beta chain with its context. The target antigen is unknown. Deletions cut 2 bases from V and 0 bases from J, with 12 bases between. The CDR3 is made up of 16 amino acids. This entry is derived from a study of T cell repertoires in aging, cancer and after chemotherapy. In the study overall: Donor ages fell into six groups from 30 or younger up to 70 or older.

Overall study findings and caveats: The repertoire data cannot show anything about immunological memory following chemotherapy. In each cancer cohort, median generation probability increased across chemotherapy, suggesting thymic output rebounded.

TRB rearrangements spanning V, D and J were amplified using mixed TRB-A/B primers. TCRdb re-called the multiplex PCR reads through MiXCR, storing one row per CDR3 protein. The sample lists over 8,500 distinct CDR3 sequences, approximately 24% occurring once. TCR beta rearrangements were amplified from peripheral blood genomic DNA. The specimen sequenced was blood. The sequence came from a human donor in good health. This rearrangement joins TRBV12-3 or TRBV12-4 to TRBJ2-3, with D hard to call. The CDR3 DNA is TGTGCCAGCAGTTTAAGGCATCCAACTAGCACAGATACGCAGTATTTT. Translating it yields CASSLRHPTSTDTQYF.